This T cell receptor beta chain was obtained from a study of type 1 regulatory T cells. Study results and caveats: Tr1 cells had a more restricted TCR repertoire than non-Tr1 cells.

This clonotype was counted many times. The antigen is undetermined. TCRdb analysed the reads with MiXCR anew, one entry per CDR3 protein. The data hold 68,000 or so distinct CDR3 sequences, with more than 45% observed a single time. Germline trimming cut 6 bases from V and 5 bases from J; bases unmatched to any gene: 12. The CDR3 runs to 16 residues. Germline loops: CDR1 MNHEY, CDR2 SVGAGI. The V and J genes are TRBV6-5 and TRBJ2-3; TRBD2 agrees at 9 bases. Sequencing was performed on cultured non-Tr1 T cells, either the whole culture or a sorted T cell fraction (not recorded which). This sequence originates from a human donor in good health. Here the CDR3 reads CASSPRRGGAGDTQYF. The CDR3 DNA follows: TGTGCCAGCAGCCCAAGGCGGGGGGGAGCTGGAGATACGCAGTATTTT.